This passage covers 8 T cell receptor beta chains from one sample sequenced in a study of T cell responses to AZD1222 COVID-19 vaccine (dated by TCRdb to about 2021). Library prep was done by the immunoSEQ multiplex PCR assay. In its TCRdb copy, this immuneACCESS table keeps in-frame sequences only and misses some clones. Where compared with another copy, unresolved V genes explain less than half of these, and the others have no known cause. The sample table shows fewer than 150,000 clones, and approximately 93% are seen once. The ten largest clones represent around 3.1% of the sample. The time point label, read with the paper, signifies: baseline before first vaccination. The sequences come from peripheral blood, collected on day 0 of AZD1222 vaccination. The receptors shown here come from an adult in good health.

This chain uses TRBV18 with TRBJ1-2; D possibly corresponds to TRBD1 (5 bases). CDR1 and CDR2 from the germline V gene are KGHSH and LQKENI. This CDR3 spans 14 amino acids. Trimming stripped 6 bases from V and 6 bases from J, with 17 bases between. The CDR3, as DNA: TGTGCCAGCTCGCCCAGCGGGGGTTTCGATGGCTACACCTTC. Protein sequence: CASSPSGGFDGYTF.

J is TRBJ2-3 and V is TRBV19; D ambiguous. CDR3 length equals 16 residues. Trimming cost V 5 bases and J 6 bases, with 21 bases left between them. The germline V gene has CDR1 LNHDA and CDR2 SQIVND (reference sequence). CDR3 amino acids: CASSFYRTQALDTQYF. For the CDR3, the DNA is TGTGCCAGTAGTTTCTATAGAACCCAGGCACTGGATACGCAGTATTTT.

The chain couples TRBV29-1 to TRBJ1-5; 11 positions agree with TRBD1. Unmatched junction bases numbered 15, after V lost 6 bases and J lost 5 bases. Per germline, CDR1 SQVTM and CDR2 ANQGSEA. CDR3 length equals 17 residues. This chain's CDR3 is CSVARPGQGGQDQPQHF. The CDR3 nucleotides are TGCAGCGTCGCCCGTCCGGGACAGGGGGGACAAGATCAGCCCCAGCATTTT. Full variable domain (remainder filled in from reference TRBV29-1 and TRBJ1-5): SAVISQKPSRDICQRGTSLTIQCQVDSQVTMMFWYRQQPGQSLTLIATANQGSEATYESGFVIDKFPISRPNLTFSTLTVSNMSPEDSSIYLCSVARPGQGGQDQPQHFGDGTRLSIL.

The count of this clone is one. This sequence joins TRBV28 and TRBJ1-5, with D possibly matching TRBD1 (6 bases). The CDR3 totals 20 residues. The germline gives CDR1 MDHEN, CDR2 SYDVKM. With 4 bases removed from V and 1 base from J, the gap between germline ends came to 26 bases. CDR3 bases: TGTGCCAGCAGTTCCCGACATGGCGACAGGAGGTCGTGGAGCAATCAGCCCCAGCATTTT. Its translation is CASSSRHGDRRSWSNQPQHF.

The genes are TRBV9 and TRBJ2-2; no clear D gene. CDR1 and CDR2 from the germline V gene are SGDLS and YYNGEE. V lost 2 bases and J 4 bases, leaving 12 bases between the germline ends. The CDR3 covers 15 residues. CDR3 sequence: CASSVYPGTTGELFF. The CDR3 DNA reads as TGTGCCAGCAGCGTGTACCCCGGTACCACCGGGGAGCTGTTTTTT.

V and J are TRBV6-5 and TRBJ1-6; weak D call: TRBD1 (5 bases). Between the trimmed V and J ends, which lost 6 bases and 5 bases, there was a span of 11 bases. This CDR3 comprises 14 residues. Germline CDR1 and CDR2: MNHEY and SVGAGI. DNA of the CDR3: TGTGCCAGCAGACGGGACCGCGATAATTCACCCCTCCACTTT. It is translated as CASRRDRDNSPLHF.

This clone occurred once. The chain has TRBV27 and TRBJ2-1, with TRBD1 matching 10 bases. J was trimmed by 3 bases and V by 2 bases; bases with no gene match: 1. The germline V gene encodes CDR1 MNHEY and CDR2 SMNVEV (reference sequence). This CDR3 contains 15 residues. For the CDR3, the DNA is TGTGCCAGCAGTTTAAGGACAGGGGGCTACAATGAGCAGTTCTTC. It encodes CASSLRTGGYNEQFF.

The genes are TRBV4-2 and TRBJ1-2; D might be TRBD1 (5 bases). V was trimmed by 0 bases and J by 0 bases, leaving 8 bases between them. This CDR3 has 15 amino acids. Germline assignment: CDR1 LGHNA and CDR2 YNFKEQ. The CDR3 bases are TGTGCCAGCAGCCAAGATGGGACGGCTAACTATGGCTACACCTTC. Translated, it gives CASSQDGTANYGYTF.